Presented here are 5 T cell receptor beta chains from one specimen sequenced in a study of beta chain features in type 1 diabetes. Expressed TCRB transcripts were sequenced because the isolated RNA had all been reverse transcribed beforehand. Assay: immunoSEQ multiplex PCR; the TCRdb copy retains only in-frame clones and omits some. The sample carries 900,000 or so clones, 15% to 20% recorded once. The sequenced material came from naive CD4+ T cells from blood. The origin of the receptors is a woman under 30 in good health.

The DNA for the CDR3 is TGTGCCAGCTCACCTAGCGGGGACCAAGATACGCAGTATTTT. Protein: CASSPSGDQDTQYF. This sequence joins TRBV18 and TRBJ2-3, with 8 bases identical to TRBD2. CDR1 and CDR2 (germline): KGHSH, LQKENI. The V and J ends lost 3 bases and 5 bases, in that order; junction bases with no gene match: 4. This CDR3 has 14 residues.

This clone has just a few counts. This sequence joins TRBV18 and TRBJ2-5; D is undetermined. Trimming cost V 3 bases and J 2 bases, with 13 bases left between them. This CDR3 is built from 15 residues. Germline CDR1 is KGHSH and CDR2 is LQKENI. CDR3 sequence (DNA): TGTGCCAGCTCACCCGTAGTGGCCCGTCAAGAGACCCAGTACTTC. Its translation: CASSPVVARQETQYF.

V is TRBV29-1 and J is TRBJ2-2; 13 nucleotides match TRBD2. Trimming took 6 bases from V and 8 from J; bases not matched to a gene: 6. Germline CDR1 SQVTM, CDR2 ANQGSEA. This CDR3 is 14 amino acids long. The CDR3 DNA reads as TGCAGCGTCCGGACTAGCGGGAGACTTGGGGAGCTGTTTTTT. Translated: CSVRTSGRLGELFF.

In its sample, this clone was seen a few times. The chain combines TRBV28 with TRBJ2-7; TRBD1 might be the D (6 bases). The germline V gene encodes CDR1 MDHEN and CDR2 SYDVKM. Trimming pared 6 bases from V and 0 bases from J, leaving 15 bases between. The CDR3 runs 15 residues. The CDR3 loop is CASSLVGASSYEQYF. The CDR3 bases are TGTGCCAGCAGCTTGGTGGGGGCGAGCTCCTACGAGCAGTACTTC.

This chain links TRBV19 with TRBJ2-1, with 10 bases identical to TRBD2. The CDR3 runs 16 residues. J was trimmed by 4 bases and V by 6 bases; bases with no gene match: 9. Germline loops: CDR1 LNHDA, CDR2 SQIVND (reference sequence). The CDR3 nucleotides read TGTGCCAGTAGCACGCTAGCGGGAGTTACGTACAATGAGCAGTTCTTC. Amino acid sequence: CASSTLAGVTYNEQFF.